The 20 T cell receptor beta chains below all came from one sample that was sequenced in a study of T-cell reconstitution after alpha-beta-depleted transplantation in children. Unique molecular identifiers were used to barcode this TCRbeta library. Using its own MiXCR run on the PCR reads, TCRdb lists one record per CDR3 protein. The repertoire holds approximately 500,000 distinct CDR3 sequences, with roughly 10% as singletons. The sample consisted of PBMCs, taken before TCRalphabeta/CD19-depleted stem cell transplant. The receptors stem from a child aged 2 to 10 with inherited bone marrow failure, due to receive a stem cell transplant.

In its sample, this clonotype was seen many times. The chain links TRBV4-3 to TRBJ2-5; 10 positions agree with TRBD2. This CDR3 is 16 amino acids long. The germline CDR1 and CDR2 sequences are LGHNA and YSLEER. After removal of 1 base from V and 4 bases from J, the junction contained 6 bases not matched to a gene. The CDR3: CASSQALAGDSETQYF. Written as DNA, the CDR3 is TGCGCCAGCAGCCAAGCGCTAGCGGGAGATTCAGAGACCCAGTACTTC.

This clonotype was seen at least ten times. The CDR3 is CASSPDGAYEQYF. The CDR3 bases are TGTGCCAGCAGCCCGGACGGGGCTTACGAGCAGTACTTC. The chain employs TRBV7-9 and TRBJ2-7, with D possibly called TRBD1 or TRBD2 (5 bases each). Trimming removed 5 bases from V and 4 bases from J, with 12 bases in between. CDR1 and CDR2 (germline): SEHNR, FQNEAQ (reference sequence). This CDR3 is built from 13 residues.

This clonotype was counted between two and nine times. The rearrangement joins TRBV7-2 to TRBJ2-5, with D maybe TRBD2 (8 bases). Trimming cost V 2 bases and J 13 bases, with 23 bases left between them. The CDR3 is made up of 15 amino acids. Germline V gene sequence: CDR1 SGHTA, CDR2 FQGNSA. DNA of the CDR3: TGTGCCAGCAGCTTAATGCGGGGACTAGAGGGGGCCTGGTACTTC. Amino acid sequence: CASSLMRGLEGAWYF.

J is TRBJ1-4 and V is TRBV7-6; tentative D call: TRBD1 (5 bases). V lost 3 bases and J lost 1, with 9 bases in between. The V gene's germline CDR1 is SGHVS and CDR2 FNYEAQ. The CDR3 sequence is 15 residues long. The CDR3 nucleotides are TGTGCCAGCAGCTTGTTCAGGGAAACTAATGAAAAACTGTTTTTT. Protein product: CASSLFRETNEKLFF.

This clonotype was recorded at least ten times. Its ends do not fully match the called genes, so a read error is possible. The genes are TRBV2 and TRBJ2-1; D unclear. The V gene's germline CDR1 is SNHLY and CDR2 FYNNEI. This CDR3 has 14 amino acids. CDR3 sequence: CASIGARNYNGQFF. CDR3 nucleotide sequence: TGTGCCAGCATCGGAGCGCGCAACTACAATGGGCAGTTCTTC.

This clonotype was counted at least ten times. V usage is TRBV27 and J usage is TRBJ2-3, with D possibly TRBD2 on 6 matching bases. Per germline, CDR1 MNHEY and CDR2 SMNVEV (reference sequence). V lost 5 bases, J lost 8 bases, and 14 bases lay in between. CDR3 length equals 13 residues. This chain's CDR3 is CASSPLVGGTQYF. For the CDR3, the DNA is TGTGCCAGCAGTCCCTTGGTGGGGGGTACGCAGTATTTT.

This clonotype was counted ten times or more. This chain uses TRBV20-1 with TRBJ2-7; a weak D match, TRBD1 (5 bases). In germline, CDR1 is DFQATT, CDR2 SNEGSKA (reference sequence). The CDR3 has 17 residues. Trimming left V 0 bases short and J 1 base short, with 19 bases between. CDR3 nucleotide sequence: TGCAGTGCTAGAGAGGCAGGGCGACAACTATTTTCCTACGAGCAGTACTTC. As protein: CSAREAGRQLFSYEQYF.

Many counts were recorded for this clonotype. V gene TRBV6-1 combines with J gene TRBJ2-3, with TRBD2 identical over 7 bases. Germline V gene sequence: CDR1 MNHNS, CDR2 SASEGT. This CDR3 is 15 amino acids long. The V gene end was trimmed by 7 bases and the J gene end by 0 bases; junction bases not matched to a gene: 7. CDR3 coding DNA: TGTGCCAGCATCAAGCGGGACCCTAGCACAGATACGCAGTATTTT. Protein: CASIKRDPSTDTQYF.

This clonotype was seen repeatedly, ten times or more. V and J are TRBV10-3 and TRBJ2-2; 8 nucleotides agree with TRBD1. With 2 bases clipped from V and 3 bases from J, the junction kept 14 bases outside the gene matches. The CDR3 extends over 19 amino acids. Germline CDR1 ENHRY, CDR2 SYGVKD. DNA of the CDR3: TGTGCCATCAGTGAGAGTTCGAGACAGGGGTTTTTCCACACCGGGGAGCTGTTTTTT. Protein product: CAISESSRQGFFHTGELFF.

This clonotype was seen repeatedly, ten times or more. The gene calls are TRBV7-9 and TRBJ1-4; unclear D gene. The CDR3 contains 17 residues. With 4 bases removed from V and 4 bases from J, the gap between germline ends came to 19 bases. Germline CDR1 reads SEHNR; CDR2 reads FQNEAQ (reference sequence). The CDR3 is CASSYAPSEALNEKLFF. The CDR3 DNA follows: TGTGCCAGCAGCTACGCCCCCTCGGAGGCCCTTAATGAAAAACTGTTTTTT.

The sample holds a few counts of this clonotype. V gene TRBV7-6 combines with J gene TRBJ2-3; TRBD2 matches 10 bases. The V gene's germline CDR1 is SGHVS and CDR2 FNYEAQ. The CDR3 spans 18 residues. V gave up 0 bases and J gave up 4 bases; unmatched junction bases: 10. CDR3 DNA: TGTGCCAGCAGCTTAGCCCCTGTCCTAGCGGGAGAAGCAGATACGCAGTATTTT. Translated: CASSLAPVLAGEADTQYF.

As regards this clonotype: The junction shows a germline mismatch at one end, possibly a read error. The gene calls are TRBV20-1 and TRBJ2-1; no clear D gene. The germline CDR1 and CDR2 sequences are DFQATT and SNEGSKA (reference sequence). The CDR3 covers 15 residues. The CDR3 loop reads CCAAAWRSNLDEQFF. The CDR3, as DNA: TGCTGTGCCGCGGCTTGGCGTTCCAACTTGGATGAGCAGTTCTTC.

This clonotype was detected only once. This could be a read error, since a much larger clone is one nucleotide away. The chain couples TRBV6-2 or TRBV6-3 to TRBJ1-2; possibly TRBD1 for D (6 bases). CDR1 is MNHEY and CDR2 is SVGEGT in the germline V gene. CDR3 length: 14 amino acids. The CDR3 here is CASSYSAQGYGHTF. In nucleotides, the CDR3 is TGTGCCAGCAGTTACTCCGCCCAGGGGTATGGCCACACCTTC.

As for this clonotype: This may be a read error: a much more frequent sequence differs by one nucleotide. This chain joins TRBV29-1 and TRBJ1-1; D gene uncertain. The CDR3 extends over 13 amino acids. V lost 7 bases, J lost 2 bases, and 14 bases lay in between. Germline V CDR1 and CDR2: SQVTM, ANQGSEA. This CDR3 is CSAGLRFNTEAFF. The DNA for the CDR3 is TGCAGCGCTGGGTTAAGGTTTAACACTGAAGCTTTCTTT.

This clonotype was seen repeatedly, ten times or more. The chain recombines TRBV6-1 with TRBJ2-2, with no clear D. Germline V gene sequence: CDR1 MNHNS, CDR2 SASEGT. V lost 10 bases and J lost 6, with 21 bases in between. The CDR3 is made up of 15 amino acids. The CDR3 sequence: CATQSMGENPGELFF. The CDR3 DNA is TGTGCCACACAATCGATGGGTGAAAACCCCGGGGAGCTGTTTTTT.

The sample holds many counts of this clonotype. The V gene is TRBV10-2, the J gene TRBJ2-1; weak D call: TRBD2 (6 bases). Trimming left V 11 bases short and J 4 bases short, with 9 bases between. This CDR3 spans 11 amino acids. Germline V gene lookup returns CDR1 WSHSY and CDR2 SAAADI. CDR3: CAGGGYNEQFF. CDR3 in DNA: TGCGCCGGGGGAGGTTACAATGAGCAGTTCTTC.

This chain uses TRBV11-1 with TRBJ2-7; D tentatively reads TRBD1 or TRBD2 (5 bases each). CDR1 and CDR2 (germline): SGHAT, FQDESV (reference sequence). The V end lost 2 bases, the J end lost 4 bases, and 30 bases lay between the germline ends. This CDR3 is 20 amino acids long. The DNA for the CDR3 is TGTGCCAGCAGCTTAATACATCCCGATCCCGAGCGGCAGGGCCTGTACGAGCAGTACTTC. Its protein is CASSLIHPDPERQGLYEQYF. The full variable domain, with the rest looked up from reference TRBV11-1 and TRBJ2-7, is EAEVAQSPRYKITEKSQAVAFWCDPISGHATLYWYRQILGQGPELLVQFQDESVVDDSQLPKDRFSAERLKGVDSTLKIQPAELGDSAMYLCASSLIHPDPERQGLYEQYFGPGTRLTVT.

The sample holds a few counts of this clonotype. This chain uses TRBV7-2 with TRBJ2-5; 7 bases are shared with TRBD2. The V and J ends lost 5 bases and 5 bases, in that order; junction bases with no gene match: 17. This CDR3 has 17 amino acids. Germline lookup yields CDR1 SGHTA and CDR2 FQGNSA. This CDR3 reads CASSLRAGRGSKETQYF. In nucleotides, the CDR3 is TGTGCCAGCAGCCTTAGGGCGGGGCGCGGGAGCAAGGAGACCCAGTACTTC.

This clonotype was counted at least ten times. The CDR3 nucleotides read TGTGCCAGCATCGACGGCCTCCGCGATACGCAGTATTTT. This codes for CASIDGLRDTQYF. The chain couples TRBV6-6 to TRBJ2-3; D uncertain. Germline V gives CDR1 MNHNY, CDR2 SVGAGI (reference sequence). The ends were cut back, 7 bases at V and 6 bases at J, with 14 bases in the middle. The CDR3 runs to 13 residues.

In its sample, this clonotype was seen many times. The chain combines TRBV4-2 with TRBJ2-5; D ambiguous. Germline CDR1 LGHNA, CDR2 YNFKEQ. V was clipped by 0 bases and J by 4 bases, with 9 bases between them. The CDR3 covers 14 residues. Here the CDR3 reads CASSQEHGRETQYF. In nucleotides, the CDR3 is TGTGCCAGCAGCCAAGAGCACGGGCGAGAGACCCAGTACTTC.